The present entry profiles one T cell receptor beta chain with its context. Antigen unknown. This record belongs to a study of cytomegalovirus exposure and HLA in healthy donors. Study at large: Caucasian-associated ancestry cluster membership applied to approximately 84% of 398 genotyped donors.

The PCR was carried out with 60 Vbeta primers and 13 Jbeta primers. Sequenced by immunoSEQ multiplex PCR; TCRdb stores in-frame clones only, minus some. This sample has approximately 160,000 clones, with 82% found just once. Findings of the study overall: Across donors, presence/absence analyses took sequencing depth to be roughly uniform. In an earlier analysis, productive rearrangement rates for most beta V segments clustered near 90% or 30%. Associated with cytomegalovirus, according to the listing, were 150 to 200 TCR beta chains.

The sequence derives from a girl aged 2-10 years in good health and CMV-seropositive. Sequenced input: PBMCs.

The CDR3 coding sequence is TGCAGCGTTGATTTATTTGAATACAGGGGAGACTATGGCTACACCTTC. It encodes CSVDLFEYRGDYGYTF. The chain uses TRBV29-1 and TRBJ1-2, with 7 positions matching TRBD1. Germline CDR1 is SQVTM and CDR2 is ANQGSEA. The CDR3 loop spans 16 amino acids. Germline trimming cut 3 bases from V and 3 bases from J; bases unmatched to any gene: 13.